The rows below give T cell receptor beta chains drawn from one sample of a study of blood T cell repertoires in COVID-19. Sequencing was performed with immunoSEQ multiplex PCR; in TCRdb, only in-frame clones are kept and a portion is missing. The sample lists roughly 250,000 clones; approximately 86% were seen once. Material for sequencing was peripheral blood. The source is a human donor with COVID-19, enrolled during active disease. The donor label of this sample is uncertain. The CDR3 runs from the conserved cysteine through the conserved F or W. A D gene is named only where the DNA matches it firmly. Rows give clone size only sometimes, using once, few, many, or a class for an expanded clone.

clone_size | j_call | v_call | d_call | cdr3_nt | cdr3_aa
. | TRBJ1-1 | TRBV3-1/TRBV3-2 | . | TGTGCCAGCAGCCAAGATCGGGAATTCCTTAGTGCCACTGAAGCTTTCTTT | CASSQDREFLSATEAFF
. | TRBJ2-7 | TRBV10-3 | TRBD1 | TGTGCCATCAGTGAGAGGGGACAGGGTTCCTACGAGCAGTACTTC | CAISERGQGSYEQYF
once | TRBJ2-7 | TRBV5-1 | . | TGCGCCAGCATAGGTGGAGACCGAACCTACGAGCAGTACTTC | CASIGGDRTYEQYF
. | TRBJ2-7 | TRBV10-2 | TRBD2 | TGCGCCAGCAGGGACCCCAGCGGGAGGGCTTACGAGCAGTACTTC | CASRDPSGRAYEQYF
. | TRBJ2-2 | TRBV7-3 | . | TGTGCCAGCAGCTTAGCACTGAACACCGGGGAGCTGTTTTTT | CASSLALNTGELFF
. | TRBJ2-1 | TRBV19 | . | TGTGCCAGTAGTATACTCGGCGGAGGCTCCTACAATGAGCAGTTCTTC | CASSILGGGSYNEQFF
. | TRBJ2-1 | TRBV18 | TRBD2 | TGTGCCAGCTCACCAGGACTAGCGGGAGAAAATGAGCAGTTCTTC | CASSPGLAGENEQFF
. | TRBJ2-1 | TRBV27 | TRBD2 | TGTGCCAGCAGCCTAGGGACTAGCGGCTACAATGAGCAGTTCTTC | CASSLGTSGYNEQFF
. | TRBJ1-2 | TRBV4-2 | TRBD1 | TGTGCCAGCAGCCACGGAACGGGACAGCTCTATGGCTACACCTTC | CASSHGTGQLYGYTF
. | TRBJ1-5 | TRBV27 | . | TGTGCCAGCAGCCATGGACAGTCAGGCGACCAGCATTTT | CASSHGQSGDQHF
once | TRBJ1-1 | TRBV30 | . | TGTGCCTGGAGTATCCCCTTTAAGAGGGCAGTCGGGACTGAAGCTTTCTTT | CAWSIPFKRAVGTEAFF
. | TRBJ2-5 | TRBV27 | . | TGTGCCAGCTCCGGGGACTACCAAGAGACCCAGTACTTC | CASSGDYQETQYF
. | TRBJ2-1 | TRBV19 | TRBD1 | TGTGCCAGTAGTTCGACAGGGGTCAATGAGCAGTTCTTC | CASSSTGVNEQFF
once | TRBJ2-5 | TRBV5-4 | . | TGTGCCAGCAGCCAGGCCCTGGAGACCCAGTACTTC | CASSQALETQYF
. | TRBJ2-1 | TRBV7-3 | . | TGTGCCAGCAGCCCGGCCAGCGGCAGCTACAATGAGCAGTTCTTC | CASSPASGSYNEQFF
few | TRBJ2-5 | TRBV24-1 | TRBD2 | TGTGCCACCAGTGATTTGACTAGCGGGAGGGAGACCCAGTACTTC | CATSDLTSGRETQYF
. | TRBJ1-5 | TRBV6-5 | TRBD1 | TGTGCCAGCAGTACCGGGACAGGGAGGGATCAGCCCCAGCATTTT | CASSTGTGRDQPQHF
. | TRBJ1-2 | TRBV6-5 | . | TGTGCCAGCAGTTACTCGAATGGCGGCTACACCTTC | CASSYSNGGYTF
. | TRBJ1-2 | TRBV6-5 | TRBD1 | TGTGCCAGCAGCCCAGACAGGGGCTACTATGGCTACACCTTC | CASSPDRGYYGYTF
. | TRBJ2-7 | TRBV29-1 | TRBD2 | TGCAGCGTTGATGGGACTAGCGGGAACAAGGCAGACGAGCAGTACTTC | CSVDGTSGNKADEQYF
. | TRBJ1-2 | TRBV4-3 | . | TGCGCCAGCAGCAATCGACAGGTTAACTATGGCTACACCTTC | CASSNRQVNYGYTF
. | TRBJ1-1 | TRBV30 | . | TGTGGGGCAGCTACAAGGACTGAAGCTTTCTTT | CGAATRTEAFF
. | TRBJ1-6 | TRBV2 | TRBD1 | TGTGCCAGCAGTGTACAGGGGGCGAAGGATTCACCCCTCCACTTT | CASSVQGAKDSPLHF
. | TRBJ2-1 | TRBV7-9 | . | TGTGCCAGCAGCTTATTCCAGGGTTACAATGAGCAGTTCTTC | CASSLFQGYNEQFF
. | TRBJ2-3 | TRBV3-1/TRBV3-2 | TRBD1 | TGTGCCAGCAGCCCAAGGGCCGGGACAGGGAGCACAGATACGCAGTATTTT | CASSPRAGTGSTDTQYF
. | TRBJ2-1 | TRBV3-1/TRBV3-2 | TRBD2 | TGTGCCAGCAGCCAAGGTAGCGGGACTTACAATGAGCAGTTCTTC | CASSQGSGTYNEQFF
few | TRBJ2-7 | TRBV4-3 | TRBD1 | TGCGCCAGCAGCCAAGACCGACAGGGATTGCGGGAGCAGTACTTC | CASSQDRQGLREQYF
. | TRBJ2-1 | TRBV7-3 | . | TGTGCCAGCAGCACCCTCGGGGTAGCCGGTGAGCAGTTCTTC | CASSTLGVAGEQFF
. | TRBJ1-1 | TRBV6-2/TRBV6-3 | . | TGTGCCAGCAGTTACTCGCTGGGCCCTGAAGCTTTCTTT | CASSYSLGPEAFF
. | TRBJ2-1 | TRBV19 | TRBD2 | TGTGCCAGCGCCGCCACTAGCGGGAGCCCGGTGGGGCAGTTCTTC | CASAATSGSPVGQFF
. | TRBJ1-3 | TRBV7-9 | TRBD1 | TGTGCCAGCAGCACCGACAGGGCATCGGGAAACACCATATATTTT | CASSTDRASGNTIYF
. | TRBJ2-7 | TRBV19 | . | TGTGCCAGTAGTATACAGGGGCCCTACGAGCAGTACTTC | CASSIQGPYEQYF
. | TRBJ2-3 | TRBV5-1 | . | TGCGCCAGCAGCTTGGACTATTCGCCGGATACGCAGTATTTT | CASSLDYSPDTQYF
. | TRBJ2-7 | TRBV14 | TRBD2 | TGTGCCAGCAGCCAGCTAGCGGGAGGTATTACGGGCGAGCAGTACTTC | CASSQLAGGITGEQYF
few | TRBJ1-1 | TRBV9 | . | TGTGCCAGCAGCCTCTCCCAGGGGACTGAAGCTTTCTTT | CASSLSQGTEAFF
. | TRBJ1-6 | TRBV18 | TRBD1 | TGTGCCAGCTCAGCGTACACGACCGGGACAGGGGATTCACCCCTCCACTTT | CASSAYTTGTGDSPLHF
. | TRBJ1-5 | TRBV15 | TRBD1 | TGTGCCACCAGCAGAAAGACAGGGTCTAGCAATCAGCCCCAGCATTTT | CATSRKTGSSNQPQHF
. | TRBJ1-6 | TRBV23-1 | . | TGCGCCAGCAGTCAACGTAGTTCCTATAATTCACCCCTCCACTTT | CASSQRSSYNSPLHF
. | TRBJ2-2 | TRBV9 | . | TGTGCCAGCAGCGGGGCAGGGGACACCGGGGAGCTGTTTTTT | CASSGAGDTGELFF
. | TRBJ1-5 | TRBV19 | . | TGTGCCAGTAGTAGGGACACCCATCAGCCCCAGCATTTT | CASSRDTHQPQHF
once | TRBJ1-2 | TRBV6-5 | . | TGTGCCAGCAGTTACTCGAGGGACTATGGCTACACCTTC | CASSYSRDYGYTF
. | TRBJ2-7 | TRBV19 | . | TGTGCCAGTAGTATCTTCCGGGAGTACTCCTACGAGCAGTACTTC | CASSIFREYSYEQYF
. | TRBJ1-1 | TRBV20-1 | . | TGCAGTGCTAGTTCGGCATCCAACGGGATGGGGACTGAAGCTTTCTTT | CSASSASNGMGTEAFF
. | TRBJ2-7 | TRBV27 | . | TGTGCCAGCAGTCCGACCCGGGACTTGTCGCGCGAGCAGTACTTC | CASSPTRDLSREQYF
. | TRBJ2-3 | TRBV11-2 | . | TGTGCCAGCAGCCAGGACAGAAGCACAGATACGCAGTATTTT | CASSQDRSTDTQYF
. | TRBJ1-2 | TRBV6-5 | . | TGTGCCAGCAGTCACCCAGGGATGGCTAACTATGGCTACACCTTC | CASSHPGMANYGYTF
. | TRBJ1-2 | TRBV28 | TRBD1 | TGTGCCAGCAGCCCAGGGGGCCGGGTCTATGGCTACACCTTC | CASSPGGRVYGYTF
. | TRBJ2-3 | TRBV4-3 | . | TGCGCCAGCAGCCAAGATCACAGCGCAGGGGATACGCAGTATTTT | CASSQDHSAGDTQYF
. | TRBJ1-3 | TRBV19 | TRBD1 | TGTGCCAGTATGGGGACAGTGGTCTCTGGAAACACCATATATTTT | CASMGTVVSGNTIYF
. | TRBJ2-3 | TRBV7-2 | TRBD2 | TGTGCCAGCAGCCCTACACTAGCGGGAGATTCGGATACGCAGTATTTT | CASSPTLAGDSDTQYF